This T cell receptor (beta chain) was observed in a study of blood T cell repertoires in COVID-19. Germline V gives CDR1 MGHDK, CDR2 SYGVNS. The V and J ends lost 2 bases and 4 bases, in that order; junction bases with no gene match: 5. This CDR3 has 15 residues. Profiled with immunoSEQ multiplex PCR; TCRdb holds only in-frame clones, not every one. Of 350,000 to 500,000 clones listed, 85% to 90% are singletons. J is TRBJ1-3 and V is TRBV25-1; 7 bases are shared with TRBD1. The sequenced sample consisted of peripheral blood. The TCR sequence derives from a man between 18 and 29 years old with COVID-19, enrolled during active disease. CDR3 nucleotide sequence: TGTGCCAGCAGTGAACCAACAGGGGCCGGAAACACCATATATTTT. This codes for CASSEPTGAGNTIYF.